The 24 T cell receptor beta chains given below trace back to one sample, sequenced in a study of radiation and T cells in renal cell carcinoma. This table comes from immunoSEQ multiplex PCR, and its TCRdb copy is limited to in-frame clones, with some not included. The sample has roughly 130,000 clones, around 90% seen once; the top ten hold more than 5%. Time point noted: blood 2 weeks post-SBRT. Treatment described: 15 Gy SBRT to primary tumor, nephrectomy 4 weeks later. Sample: blood, taken from a patient whose treatment included radiotherapy and nephrectomy. These receptors all come from a woman in her 70s with renal cell carcinoma.

The chain combines TRBV6-1 with TRBJ1-5; D is unclear. This CDR3 region has 15 residues. Germline assignment: CDR1 MNHNS and CDR2 SASEGT. V was pared by 2 bases and J by 3 bases, with 11 bases between. In DNA form, the CDR3 reads TGTGCCAGCAGTGAATATGGCAGATCCAATCAGCCCCAGCATTTT. It encodes CASSEYGRSNQPQHF.

The rearrangement links TRBV6-1 to TRBJ1-6, with D possibly matching TRBD1 (6 bases). The V and J ends lost 1 base and 7 bases respectively, with 11 bases between them. The germline V gene encodes CDR1 MNHNS and CDR2 SASEGT. This CDR3 has 15 amino acids. The CDR3 DNA sequence: TGTGCCAGCAGTGAAGGAGGACAGCCCAATTCACCCCTCCACTTT. Encoded protein: CASSEGGQPNSPLHF.

The chain uses TRBV5-1 and TRBJ2-3; D perhaps matches TRBD2 (7 bases). The CDR3 is 15 amino acids. Germline V lookup: CDR1 SGHRS, CDR2 YFSETQ. Trimming took off 10 bases at V and 0 bases at J, with 18 bases between the two ends. The CDR3 DNA sequence: TGCGCCTCCACGGCGGGGGCTGTGAGCACAGATACGCAGTATTTT. It translates to CASTAGAVSTDTQYF. The whole variable domain, remainder taken from reference TRBV5-1 and TRBJ2-3, is KAGVTQTPRYLIKTRGQQVTLSCSPISGHRSVSWYQQTPGQGLQFLFEYFSETQRNKGNFPGRFSGRQFSNSRSEMNVSTLELGDSALYLCASTAGAVSTDTQYFGPGTRLTVL.

This clone was counted many times. This sequence joins TRBV7-2 and TRBJ2-3, with 8 bases fitting TRBD2. Germline V gene sequence: CDR1 SGHTA, CDR2 FQGNSA. This CDR3 spans 14 amino acids. V lost 3 bases and J lost 1; bases outside the gene matches: 0. The CDR3 coding sequence is TGTGCCAGCAGCTTTAGCGGGGGCACAGATACGCAGTATTTT. It yields the protein CASSFSGGTDTQYF.

This chain connects TRBV6-1 to TRBJ2-3; TRBD1 is a possible D gene (6 bases). V was pared by 7 bases and J by 3 bases, with 17 bases between. This CDR3 spans 15 amino acids. Germline lookup yields CDR1 MNHNS and CDR2 SASEGT. CDR3 nucleotides: TGTGCCAGCAATACTGAGAGGGGGTGGACAGATACGCAGTATTTT. This sequence encodes CASNTERGWTDTQYF.

The chain uses TRBV30 and TRBJ1-1, with 11 positions matching TRBD1. V dropped 3 bases and J dropped 1; count of bases not matched to a gene: 4. Germline V gene data show CDR1 as GTSNPN and CDR2 as SVGIG (reference sequence). The CDR3 extends over 15 amino acids. This CDR3 reads CAWSGTGGKNTEAFF. The CDR3 DNA reads TGTGCCTGGAGCGGGACAGGGGGTAAGAACACTGAAGCTTTCTTT.

The rearrangement uses TRBV15 and TRBJ2-3, with D possibly TRBD1 on 6 matching bases. Germline CDR1 LNHNV, CDR2 YYDKDF (reference sequence). The CDR3 has 15 residues. V gave up 3 bases and J gave up 0 bases, with 10 bases separating them. CDR3 coding DNA: TGTGCCACCAGCAGGGGACACTCTAGCACAGATACGCAGTATTTT. Its protein product is CATSRGHSSTDTQYF.

The rearrangement links TRBV10-3 to TRBJ2-1, with D perhaps matching TRBD1 (6 bases). CDR1 is ENHRY and CDR2 is SYGVKD in the germline V gene. V shed 4 bases and J shed 0 bases, with 10 bases lying between them. CDR3 length: 15 amino acids. CDR3 residues: CAISGVGGSYNEQFF. CDR3 in DNA: TGTGCCATCAGTGGGGTAGGGGGCTCCTACAATGAGCAGTTCTTC.

This clone was counted between two and nine times. The chain is built from TRBV7-9 and TRBJ1-2, with TRBD1 identical over 9 bases. The CDR3 consists of 13 residues. From germline, CDR1 is SEHNR and CDR2 FQNEAQ (reference sequence). Unmatched junction bases numbered 1, after V lost 1 base and J lost 7 bases. The CDR3 coding sequence is TGTGCCAGCAGCTTAGGGGACAGGGCTGGCTACACCTTC. Its protein product is CASSLGDRAGYTF.

CDR3 nucleotide sequence: TGCGCCAGCAGCTTGGGCCCCGGCGGGGGGGCGAACACCGGGGAGCTGTTTTTT. Protein sequence: CASSLGPGGGANTGELFF. This sequence joins TRBV5-1 and TRBJ2-2; 9 nucleotides align to TRBD2. The germline gives CDR1 SGHRS, CDR2 YFSETQ. This CDR3 has 18 amino acids. V dropped 0 bases and J dropped 0; count of bases not matched to a gene: 6.

The J gene is TRBJ2-2, the V gene TRBV28; D is undetermined. The V gene's germline CDR1 is MDHEN and CDR2 SYDVKM. There are 13 residues in the CDR3. Trimming shortened V by 5 bases and J by 0 bases, and 4 bases separated the two germline ends. CDR3 sequence: CASSTTNTGELFF. In DNA, the CDR3 is TGTGCCAGCAGTACTACGAACACCGGGGAGCTGTTTTTT.

This chain links TRBV5-4 with TRBJ2-7, with D perhaps TRBD1 or TRBD2 (6 bases each). The CDR3 covers 13 residues. Germline assignment: CDR1 SGHNT and CDR2 YYREEE (reference sequence). V was cut by 7 bases and J by 0 bases, with 11 bases left in between. Written as DNA, the CDR3 is TGTGCCAGCCGAGGGGGGAGCTCCTACGAGCAGTACTTC. This encodes CASRGGSSYEQYF.

The J gene is TRBJ2-3, the V gene TRBV7-9, with a tentative D call TRBD1 (6 bases). Germline CDR1 reads SEHNR; CDR2 reads FQNEAQ (reference sequence). V shed 5 bases and J shed 0 bases, with 9 bases lying between them. There are 14 residues in the CDR3. CDR3 coding DNA: TGTGCCAGCAGCCAGGACAGAAGCACAGATACGCAGTATTTT. Its protein product is CASSQDRSTDTQYF.

This clone was detected once. This chain links TRBV30 with TRBJ2-5; a weak D match, TRBD2 (5 bases). CDR1 and CDR2 (germline): GTSNPN, SVGIG (reference sequence). There are 15 residues in the CDR3. Trimming pared 0 bases from V and 5 bases from J, leaving 16 bases between. The CDR3 is CAWSVSARRLETQYF. The DNA of the CDR3 is TGTGCCTGGAGTGTATCGGCTAGGAGGCTGGAGACCCAGTACTTC.

The chain couples TRBV10-3 to TRBJ2-2, with 8 bases that match TRBD1. This CDR3 region has 15 residues. Germline-derived CDR1 and CDR2 are ENHRY and SYGVKD. The junction had 3 bases not matched to a gene; V was cut back by 4 bases and J by 2 bases. The CDR3 region is CAISGPGGNTGELFF. DNA of the CDR3: TGTGCCATCAGTGGACCAGGGGGCAACACCGGGGAGCTGTTTTTT.

Only a few counts were recorded for this clone. J is TRBJ1-2 and V is TRBV30; possible D gene TRBD1, 6 bases. The CDR3 length is 11 residues. Germline-derived CDR1 and CDR2 are GTSNPN and SVGIG (reference sequence). Between the trimmed V and J ends, which lost 5 bases and 7 bases, there was a span of 11 bases. This chain's CDR3 is CAWETGRGYTF. CDR3 coding DNA: TGTGCCTGGGAGACAGGACGTGGCTACACCTTC.

The chain uses TRBV29-1 and TRBJ1-5; D is undetermined. There are 14 residues in the CDR3. Germline V gene data show CDR1 as SQVTM and CDR2 as ANQGSEA. Deletions cut 2 bases from V and 2 bases from J, with 10 bases between. CDR3 DNA: TGCAGCGTTGAAAACGGGGTGGGCAATCAGCCCCAGCATTTT. Amino acid sequence: CSVENGVGNQPQHF.

This clone has only a few counts. The rearrangement uses TRBV11-1 and TRBJ1-6; 10 positions match TRBD1. V was pared by 5 bases and J by 9 bases, with 4 bases of the junction left unmatched. CDR1 is SGHAT, CDR2 FQDESV, per germline (reference sequence). This CDR3 spans 14 amino acids. The CDR3 DNA reads TGTGCCAGCAGCCTTGGACAGGGGGGTTCACCCCTCCACTTT. The encoded protein is CASSLGQGGSPLHF.

The gene calls are TRBV6-5 and TRBJ1-4; D is unclear. CDR3 length: 14 amino acids. Trimming took 2 bases from V and 5 from J, leaving 9 bases between them. Germline CDR1 MNHEY, CDR2 SVGAGI. CDR3 in amino acids: CASSYGVQNEKLFF. Here the CDR3 DNA reads TGTGCCAGCAGTTACGGGGTACAAAATGAAAAACTGTTTTTT.

Here the CDR3 reads CASRLRGNSQPQHF. In nucleotides, the CDR3 is TGTGCCAGCAGGCTCAGGGGGAACAGTCAGCCCCAGCATTTT. J is TRBJ1-5 and V is TRBV2; 7 bases fit TRBD1. The CDR3 is 14 residues long. Germline V lookup: CDR1 SNHLY, CDR2 FYNNEI. V shed 6 bases, J shed 6 bases, and the junction held 8 bases outside the gene matches.

V gene TRBV19 combines with J gene TRBJ1-1, with 8 bases fitting TRBD1. This CDR3 is built from 11 residues. Germline V gene lookup returns CDR1 LNHDA and CDR2 SQIVND (reference sequence). Trimming took 7 bases from V and 11 from J; bases not matched to a gene: 6. The CDR3 DNA reads TGTGCCAGTAAAACAGGGGGGTACGCTTTCTTT. It specifies CASKTGGYAFF.

V is TRBV27 and J is TRBJ1-1; 7 bases map to TRBD1. Germline loops: CDR1 MNHEY, CDR2 SMNVEV (reference sequence). This CDR3 comprises 14 residues. The ends lost 8 bases at V and 4 bases at J; junction bases unmatched: 10. The CDR3 reads CASRSWGQLTEAFF. The CDR3 DNA reads TGTGCCAGCCGCTCCTGGGGACAGCTCACTGAAGCTTTCTTT.

This chain connects TRBV30 to TRBJ2-5; a possible D gene is TRBD2 (7 bases). Germline CDR1 and CDR2: GTSNPN and SVGIG (reference sequence). This CDR3 is built from 13 residues. Trimming stripped 0 bases from V and 5 bases from J, with 10 bases between. CDR3 sequence: CAWSVGGAETQYF. DNA for the CDR3: TGTGCCTGGAGTGTAGGGGGGGCGGAGACCCAGTACTTC.

The DNA for the CDR3 is TGTGCCAGCAGCTTAACGGACAGGGGGAAATATGGCTACACCTTC. It encodes CASSLTDRGKYGYTF. The chain carries TRBV7-3 and TRBJ1-2; 10 bases match TRBD1. V was pared by 0 bases and J by 5 bases, with 3 bases of the junction left unmatched. The germline gives CDR1 SGHTA, CDR2 FQGTGA. CDR3 size: 15 residues.